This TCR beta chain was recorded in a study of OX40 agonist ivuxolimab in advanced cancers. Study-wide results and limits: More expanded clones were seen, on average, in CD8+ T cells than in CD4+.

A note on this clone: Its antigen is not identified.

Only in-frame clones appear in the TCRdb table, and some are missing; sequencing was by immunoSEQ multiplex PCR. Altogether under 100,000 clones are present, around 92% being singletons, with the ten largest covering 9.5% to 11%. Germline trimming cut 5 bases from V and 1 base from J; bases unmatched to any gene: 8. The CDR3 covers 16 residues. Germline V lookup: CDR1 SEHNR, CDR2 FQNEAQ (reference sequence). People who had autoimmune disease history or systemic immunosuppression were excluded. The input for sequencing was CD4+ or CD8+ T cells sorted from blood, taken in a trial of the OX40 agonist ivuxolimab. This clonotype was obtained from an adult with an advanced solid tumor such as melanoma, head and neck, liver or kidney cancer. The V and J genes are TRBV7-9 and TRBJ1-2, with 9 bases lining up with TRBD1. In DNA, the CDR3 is TGTGCCAGCAGCCCTCGGACAGGGGTCCTTAACTATGGCTACACCTTC. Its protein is CASSPRTGVLNYGYTF. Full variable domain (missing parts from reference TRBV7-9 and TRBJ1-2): DTGVSQNPRHKITKRGQNVTFRCDPISEHNRLYWYRQTLGQGPEFLTYFQNEAQLEKSRLLSDRFSAERPKGSFSTLEIQRTEQGDSAMYLCASSPRTGVLNYGYTFGSGTRLTVV.